These T cell receptor beta chains were read from a single sample in a study of T cell repertoires in cytomegalovirus infection. TCRdb reanalysed the reads using MiXCR and keeps one entry per CDR3 protein. Of fewer than 700,000 distinct CDR3 sequences in the sample, 24% were seen once. The sequenced sample was CD8+ T cells from PBMCs. The receptors shown here come from a human donor in good health (CMV status not recorded). Some clones in this sample may be carry-over from other donors' samples. CDR3s include the opening cysteine and the closing phenylalanine or tryptophan. A D gene is named only where the DNA matches it firmly. Some rows mark clone size as missing; the rest say once, few, many or name a class of expanded clone.

>TRBV9|.|TRBJ2-1|.
TGTGCCAGCAGCGTAGCAGACGATGAGCAGTTCTTC
CASSVADDEQFF
>TRBV7-3|TRBD2|TRBJ2-1|many
TGTGCCAGCAGCTTAAACGGGGGGGGCTCCTACAATGAGCAGTTCTTC
CASSLNGGGSYNEQFF
>TRBV10-2|TRBD1|TRBJ2-1|.
TGCGTCACCGCCCCCCCAGGGGGAGATGAGCAGTTCTTC
CVTAPPGGDEQFF
>TRBV7-7|TRBD1|TRBJ2-5|many
TGTGCTAGCAGCTCTGGACAGGGCCAAGAGACCCAGTACTTC
CASSSGQGQETQYF
>TRBV20-1|TRBD2|TRBJ2-1|.
TGCAGTGCTAACGGACTAGCGGGGTATAGCTCCTACAATGAGCAGTTCTTC
CSANGLAGYSSYNEQFF
>TRBV10-3|.|TRBJ2-7|few
TGTGCCATCAGGGGACTGGACCCAGACTACGAGCAGTACTTC
CAIRGLDPDYEQYF
>TRBV7-2|.|TRBJ1-1|many
TGTGCCAGCAGCCCCGATGGGGTAGGGAGCACTGAAGCTTTCTTT
CASSPDGVGSTEAFF
>TRBV7-9|.|TRBJ1-1|.
TGTGCCAGCAGCCGGGACTTCCGAACGGTAGAAGCTTTCTTT
CASSRDFRTVEAFF
>TRBV20-1|TRBD2|TRBJ2-5|few
TGCAGTGCTCAGATAGCGGGGAAAGAGACCCAGTACTTC
CSAQIAGKETQYF
>TRBV5-1|TRBD2|TRBJ2-1|once
TGCGCCAGCAGCCGGGGACTAGCGGGGGGAAATGAAAATGAGCAGTTCTTC
CASSRGLAGGNENEQFF
>TRBV5-1|TRBD2|TRBJ2-1|few
TGCGCCAGCAGCTTGGCCACGGGACTAGTATTTCCCCCCTACAATGAGCAGTTCTTC
CASSLATGLVFPPYNEQFF
>TRBV9|.|TRBJ2-3|.
TGTGCCAGCAGCGTACCGAGGGACGGGAGCACAGATACGCAGTATTTT
CASSVPRDGSTDTQYF
>TRBV7-6|.|TRBJ1-1|few
TGTGCCAGCAGCTCCCCTATGGGCCAGAACACTGAAGCTTTCTTT
CASSSPMGQNTEAFF
>TRBV4-2|.|TRBJ2-7|many
TGTGCCAGCGGAGGGGGGAGCTCCTACGAGCAGTACTTC
CASGGGSSYEQYF
>TRBV20-1|.|TRBJ2-1|few
TGCAGTGCTAGTAATCGAGGGGGGGCCTACAATGAGCAGTTCTTC
CSASNRGGAYNEQFF
>TRBV29-1|TRBD1|TRBJ2-3|.
TGCAGCGTTGGTGGACAGGGCGCCCTCACAGATACGCAGTATTTT
CSVGGQGALTDTQYF
>TRBV28|.|TRBJ2-3|.
TGTGCCAGCAGTTTAGGGCAGAGCTGGACAGATACGCAGTATTTT
CASSLGQSWTDTQYF
>TRBV28|.|TRBJ2-1|many
TGTGCCAGTATATCCCATCAGGAATCCTACAATGAGCAGTTCTTC
CASISHQESYNEQFF
>TRBV7-2|.|TRBJ2-2|many
TGTGCCAGCCCGACGGGGGCAAGCACCGGGGAGCTGTTTTTT
CASPTGASTGELFF
>TRBV9|.|TRBJ2-1|.
TGTGCCAGCAGCGTAGACGGGGGGCGCGATGAGCGGTTCTTC
CASSVDGGRDERFF
>TRBV4-3|.|TRBJ2-2|few
TGCGCCAGCACCCAAACACAGGCAGGGACCGGGGAGCTGTTTTTT
CASTQTQAGTGELFF
>TRBV2|TRBD2|TRBJ2-3|.
TGTGCCAGCAGGATACTAGCGGGGGGGAGCAGAGGCACAGATACGCAGTATTTT
CASRILAGGSRGTDTQYF
>TRBV29-1|.|TRBJ1-5|few
TGCAGCGTCCTTCCGACAGGTAGCAATCAGCCCCAGCATTTT
CSVLPTGSNQPQHF
>TRBV5-4|TRBD2|TRBJ2-5|few
TGTGCCAGCAGCGGTGAGGCTAGCGGGGGGTACCAAGAGACCCAGTACTTC
CASSGEASGGYQETQYF
>TRBV6-1|.|TRBJ1-2|.
TGTGCCAGCATAGAGGGCTATGGCTACACCTTC
CASIEGYGYTF
>TRBV7-9|TRBD1|TRBJ2-7|many
TGTGCCAGCAGCCCCAGGGACAGGGCAACCTACGAGCAGTACTTC
CASSPRDRATYEQYF
>TRBV12-5|.|TRBJ1-5|many
TGTGCCAGCGGTCAGCCCCAGCATTTT
CASGQPQHF
>TRBV7-2|.|TRBJ1-1|many
TGTGCCAGCAGCACGCAGGGGATTAACACTGAAGCTTTCTTT
CASSTQGINTEAFF
>TRBV7-8|TRBD1|TRBJ2-5|many
TGTGCCAGCAGCGGACAGGAGGCAAAGGAGACCCAGTACTTC
CASSGQEAKETQYF
>TRBV28|.|TRBJ1-1|.
TGTGCCACGTCCCCGGGGACTGAAGCTTTCTTT
CATSPGTEAFF
>TRBV13|.|TRBJ1-3|few
TGTGCCAGCAGCGTCGCGCCAGTTGGAAACACCATATATTTT
CASSVAPVGNTIYF
>TRBV6-6|.|TRBJ1-5|.
TGTGCCAGCAGTTCAACAGGGTCGAGTCAGCCCCAGCATTTT
CASSSTGSSQPQHF
>TRBV27|.|TRBJ2-1|.
TGTGCCAGCAGTTTCGACCGGAATGAGCAGTTCTTC
CASSFDRNEQFF
>TRBV6-1|.|TRBJ1-2|.
TGTGCCAGCAGTCGCTTAGAGGACGGAAACTATGGCTACACCTTC
CASSRLEDGNYGYTF
>TRBV7-2|.|TRBJ2-7|many
TGTGCCAGCAGCCCTACTAGCCTCCTCCTCTCCTACGAGCAGTACTTC
CASSPTSLLLSYEQYF
>TRBV24-1|TRBD2|TRBJ2-5|.
TGTGCCACCAGTCTAGCGGGGGGTATCCAAGAGACCCAGTACTTC
CATSLAGGIQETQYF
>TRBV6-2/TRBV6-3|.|TRBJ1-1|.
TGTGCCAGCAGTTTCGGCAGGATGTGGACTGAAGCTTTCTTT
CASSFGRMWTEAFF
>TRBV7-9|TRBD2|TRBJ2-7|few
TGTGCCAGCAGCCCGTTAGCGGGAGGTGCCTACGAGCAGTACTTC
CASSPLAGGAYEQYF
>TRBV6-8|.|TRBJ2-1|few
TGTGCCAGCAGCCGTACGGCCACCAATGAGCAGTTCTTC
CASSRTATNEQFF
>TRBV12-3/TRBV12-4|.|TRBJ1-4|many
TGTGCCAGCAGCGTCGAAGGGATTAATGAAAAACTGTTTTTT
CASSVEGINEKLFF
>TRBV12-5|.|TRBJ1-2|few
TGTGCTAGTGGTTTAGGAGGCCACTATGGCTACACCTTC
CASGLGGHYGYTF